Below are 30 T cell receptor beta chains sequenced from a single sample in a study of T-cell memory formation after mild COVID-19. Each CDR3 protein gets one entry after TCRdb re-called the 5' RACE reads with MiXCR. The sample lists about 540,000 distinct CDR3 sequences, approximately 20% seen once, with roughly an eighth in the top ten. The sequenced sample consisted of PBMCs or a T cell subset sorted from them (not recorded which). The receptors shown here come from an adult woman who had mild COVID-19 (a few samples of this study predate the infection). Cell type and time point are not known.

V and J are TRBV2 and TRBJ2-3, with TRBD2 matching 9 bases. The CDR3 is made up of 14 amino acids. Germline CDR1 and CDR2: SNHLY and FYNNEI. Germline trimming cut 8 bases from V and 3 bases from J; bases unmatched to any gene: 6. Here the CDR3 DNA reads TGTGCCAGCCGAATTAGCGGGGGAACAGATACGCAGTATTTT. Translation: CASRISGGTDTQYF.

The J gene is TRBJ1-5, the V gene TRBV24-1; D may be TRBD1 (6 bases). Germline CDR1 KGHDR, CDR2 SFDVKD. This CDR3 is 15 amino acids long. Trimming left V 4 bases short and J 3 bases short, with 12 bases between. CDR3 in amino acids: CATSDTRGPNQPQHF. CDR3 DNA: TGTGCCACCAGTGACACCAGGGGACCCAATCAGCCCCAGCATTTT.

Many counts were recorded for this clonotype. V is TRBV5-1 and J is TRBJ1-1; D unclear. V was clipped by 0 bases and J by 1 base, with 4 bases between them. The germline CDR1 and CDR2 sequences are SGHRS and YFSETQ. The CDR3 sequence is 13 residues long. CDR3 in DNA: TGCGCCAGCAGCTTGGACCAGAACACTGAAGCTTTCTTT. Its protein is CASSLDQNTEAFF.

V and J are TRBV14 and TRBJ1-1; D possibly corresponds to TRBD1 (5 bases). Per germline, CDR1 SGHDN and CDR2 FVKESK. The CDR3 is made up of 13 amino acids. V dropped 4 bases and J dropped 3 bases, with 9 bases sitting between them. The CDR3 region has the DNA TGTGCCAGCAGCCGAGGGACCGACACTGAAGCTTTCTTT. It is translated as CASSRGTDTEAFF. Based on the CDR3 plus reference TRBV14 and TRBJ1-1, the full variable domain is EAGVTQFPSHSVIEKGQTVTLRCDPISGHDNLYWYRRVMGKEIKFLLHFVKESKQDESGMPNNRFLAERTGGTYSTLKVQPAELEDSGVYFCASSRGTDTEAFFGQGTRLTVV.

The CDR3 is CASSQDRGDNSPLHF. CDR3 DNA: TGCGCCAGCAGCCAAGACAGGGGGGATAATTCACCCCTCCACTTT. The rearrangement uses TRBV4-3 and TRBJ1-6; TRBD1 aligns across 7 bases. CDR1 and CDR2 from the germline V gene are LGHNA and YSLEER. The CDR3 is 15 amino acids. V lost 0 bases to trimming and J lost 5 bases; unmatched junction nucleotides: 1.

This clonotype was picked up a small number of times. The V and J genes are TRBV5-1 and TRBJ1-1; 10 nucleotides agree with TRBD1. The V gene end was trimmed by 4 bases and the J gene end by 7 bases; junction bases not matched to a gene: 4. Per germline, CDR1 SGHRS and CDR2 YFSETQ. There are 13 residues in the CDR3. For the CDR3, the DNA is TGCGCCAGCAGCGGGACAGGGGAGGGTGAAGCTTTCTTT. Translated: CASSGTGEGEAFF. Based on the CDR3 plus reference TRBV5-1 and TRBJ1-1, the full variable domain is KAGVTQTPRYLIKTRGQQVTLSCSPISGHRSVSWYQQTPGQGLQFLFEYFSETQRNKGNFPGRFSGRQFSNSRSEMNVSTLELGDSALYLCASSGTGEGEAFFGQGTRLTVV.

This rearrangement joins TRBV10-3 to TRBJ2-1; TRBD1 matches 11 bases. Germline CDR1 reads ENHRY; CDR2 reads SYGVKD. V shed 4 bases and J 2 bases; nucleotides not matched to a gene: 1. This CDR3 region has 15 residues. The CDR3 DNA follows: TGTGCCATCAGTGGGGGACAGGGGGCCTACAATGAGCAGTTCTTC. Its translation: CAISGGQGAYNEQFF.

In its sample, this clonotype was seen a few times. The V gene is TRBV5-6, the J gene TRBJ2-4; 8 bases map to TRBD1. Per germline, CDR1 SGHDT and CDR2 YYEEEE. The junction had 10 bases not matched to a gene; V was cut back by 4 bases and J by 1 base. This CDR3 has 17 amino acids. The CDR3 DNA follows: TGTGCCAGCAGCACCATAACAGGGGGTACTGCCAAAAACATTCAGTACTTC. Translation gives CASSTITGGTAKNIQYF.

This clonotype was picked up a small number of times. The gene calls are TRBV3-1 and TRBJ2-2, with 15 bases fitting TRBD2. The germline CDR1 and CDR2 sequences are LGHDT and YNNKEL (reference sequence). V was clipped by 4 bases and J by 4 bases; unmatched bases: 7. CDR3 length equals 18 residues. The CDR3 spells CASSPSGLAGGITGELFF. DNA of the CDR3: TGTGCCAGCAGCCCCTCGGGACTAGCGGGGGGAATCACCGGGGAGCTGTTTTTT.

This clonotype appeared many times. CDR3 nucleotide sequence: TGCAGCGTTCGTGTGGGGTCGGGGAATCAGCCCCAGCATTTT. Translation gives CSVRVGSGNQPQHF. This rearrangement joins TRBV29-1 to TRBJ1-5; D ambiguous. The CDR3 is 14 amino acids. V lost 5 bases and J lost 4, with 15 bases in between. CDR1 and CDR2 from the germline V gene are SQVTM and ANQGSEA.

The rearrangement uses TRBV5-6 and TRBJ2-1; D might be TRBD1 (6 bases). The CDR3 covers 15 residues. Germline V gene data show CDR1 as SGHDT and CDR2 as YYEEEE. The ends were cut back, 4 bases at V and 6 bases at J, with 17 bases in the middle. CDR3 sequence (DNA): TGTGCCAGCAGCGCATTGGGGGCAGAGACCAATGAGCAGTTCTTC. Its translation: CASSALGAETNEQFF. Based on the CDR3 plus reference TRBV5-6 and TRBJ2-1, the full variable domain is DAGVTQSPTHLIKTRGQQVTLRCSPKSGHDTVSWYQQALGQGPQFIFQYYEEEERQRGNFPDRFSGHQFPNYSSELNVNALLLGDSALYLCASSALGAETNEQFFGPGTRLTVL.

The chain couples TRBV5-6 to TRBJ2-1; TRBD2 is a possible D gene (6 bases). Between the trimmed V and J ends, which lost 4 bases and 4 bases, there was a span of 21 bases. The CDR3 has 17 residues. Germline CDR1 is SGHDT and CDR2 is YYEEEE. The CDR3 sequence: CASSRRMAGTQYNEQFF. DNA for the CDR3: TGTGCCAGCAGCCGTAGGATGGCGGGGACTCAATACAATGAGCAGTTCTTC.

This clonotype was recorded many times. The chain couples TRBV12-3 or TRBV12-4 to TRBJ2-7, with 10 bases that match TRBD1. The CDR3 consists of 14 residues. Trimming at V came to 6 bases and at J to 4 bases, leaving 6 bases not matched to a gene. The CDR3 nucleotides read TGTGCCAGCAGGCACCGACAGGGGGCTTACGAGCAGTACTTC. Its translation is CASRHRQGAYEQYF.

At least ten counts were recorded for this clonotype. The chain combines TRBV5-5 with TRBJ1-1; possibly TRBD1 for D (5 bases). This CDR3 is built from 12 residues. V lost 3 bases, J lost 5 bases, and 8 bases lay in between. Germline V gives CDR1 SGHKS, CDR2 YYEKEE (reference sequence). CDR3 loop: CASSSQGTEAFF. The CDR3 nucleotides read TGTGCCAGCAGCTCGCAGGGTACTGAAGCTTTCTTT.

The chain combines TRBV5-1 with TRBJ2-2, with D uncertain. Germline CDR1 reads SGHRS; CDR2 reads YFSETQ. This CDR3 is 17 amino acids long. The V end lost 4 bases, the J end lost 4 bases, and 20 bases lay between the germline ends. CDR3 bases: TGCGCCAGCAGCCCTTCGAGTGCGGCTCCGCTCACCGGGGAGCTGTTTTTT. Protein sequence: CASSPSSAAPLTGELFF. The full variable domain, in which reference TRBV5-1 and TRBJ2-2 provide the parts outside the CDR3, is KAGVTQTPRYLIKTRGQQVTLSCSPISGHRSVSWYQQTPGQGLQFLFEYFSETQRNKGNFPGRFSGRQFSNSRSEMNVSTLELGDSALYLCASSPSSAAPLTGELFFGEGSRLTVL.

The V and J genes are TRBV6-6 and TRBJ2-2; 7 bases align to TRBD2. With V trimmed by 5 bases and J by 0 bases, 3 bases remained unmatched. The CDR3 length is 15 residues. In germline, CDR1 is MNHNY, CDR2 SVGAGI (reference sequence). The CDR3 nucleotides read TGTGCCAGCAGTCAAGCGGGATCGAACACCGGGGAGCTGTTTTTT. Translating it yields CASSQAGSNTGELFF.

The chain links TRBV7-8 to TRBJ1-1, with 7 positions matching TRBD1. Germline-derived CDR1 and CDR2 are SGHVS and FQNEAQ. The CDR3 runs to 18 residues. V gave up 5 bases and J gave up 0 bases; unmatched junction bases: 15. CDR3 region: CASSPRRTGSLMNTEAFF. The DNA for the CDR3 is TGTGCCAGCAGCCCGCGACGGACAGGTTCCCTCATGAACACTGAAGCTTTCTTT.

The V call is TRBV11-3, the J call TRBJ2-1; D not certain. Germline lookup yields CDR1 SGHNT and CDR2 YENEEA. The CDR3 spans 14 residues. The V and J ends lost 5 bases and 7 bases respectively, with 15 bases between them. The CDR3 DNA follows: TGTGCCAGCAGCGTCCGTCGGCTAGAGAATGAGCAGTTCTTC. This codes for CASSVRRLENEQFF.

The table lists this clonotype with a few counts. The V and J genes are TRBV18 and TRBJ1-1; D uncertain. Germline CDR1 and CDR2: KGHSH and LQKENI. With 5 bases removed from V and 4 bases from J, the gap between germline ends came to 8 bases. CDR3 size: 12 residues. CDR3 bases: TGTGCCAGCTCATCGTGGGGCACTGAAGCTTTCTTT. Translated, it gives CASSSWGTEAFF.

The chain carries TRBV28 and TRBJ2-5; D may match TRBD1 or TRBD2 (5 bases each). Trimming shortened V by 5 bases and J by 7 bases, and 17 bases separated the two germline ends. The CDR3 has 14 residues. Germline loops: CDR1 MDHEN, CDR2 SYDVKM. The chain's CDR3 is CASSPPGPRSTQYF. The CDR3 DNA sequence: TGTGCCAGCAGTCCACCGGGACCACGATCGACCCAGTACTTC.

The rearrangement uses TRBV4-2 and TRBJ1-1, with a possible D match to TRBD1 (5 bases). This CDR3 has 15 amino acids. Deletions cut 1 base from V and 1 base from J, with 10 bases between. CDR1 and CDR2 from the germline V gene are LGHNA and YNFKEQ. CDR3 DNA sequence: TGTGCCAGCAGCCAAGGAGGGACGGAGAACACTGAAGCTTTCTTT. Translated, it gives CASSQGGTENTEAFF.

The chain joins TRBV10-3 to TRBJ2-3; possibly TRBD2 for D (6 bases). CDR1 is ENHRY and CDR2 is SYGVKD in the germline V gene. V was cut by 2 bases and J by 0 bases, with 9 bases left in between. CDR3 length: 15 amino acids. Here the CDR3 reads CAISEISGSTDTQYF. The CDR3 bases are TGTGCCATCAGTGAGATTAGCGGTAGCACAGATACGCAGTATTTT.

This clonotype was counted ten times or more. The chain couples TRBV11-2 to TRBJ2-4; no reliable D call. CDR3 size: 13 residues. Trimming stripped 3 bases from V and 3 bases from J, with 6 bases between. Per the germline V gene, CDR1 is SGHAT and CDR2 is FQNNGV. The CDR3 DNA sequence: TGTGCCAGCAGCTTGGAGAGCAAAAACATTCAGTACTTC. This sequence encodes CASSLESKNIQYF.

This clonotype has just a few counts. The chain carries TRBV28 and TRBJ2-6; TRBD1 aligns across 7 bases. The CDR3 has 17 residues. CDR1 and CDR2 from the germline V gene are MDHEN and SYDVKM. J lost 0 bases, V lost 1 base, and 3 bases had no gene match. Written as DNA, the CDR3 is TGTGCCAGCAGTTTATCGGCAGGGGGCTCTGGGGCCAACGTCCTGACTTTC. Amino acid sequence: CASSLSAGGSGANVLTF.

In its sample, this clonotype was seen many times. The J gene is TRBJ1-1, the V gene TRBV12-3 or TRBV12-4, with 7 bases identical to TRBD1. The ends lost 6 bases at V and 1 base at J; junction bases unmatched: 8. The CDR3 extends over 15 amino acids. CDR3 residues: CASSSRNRGNTEAFF. The CDR3 DNA reads TGTGCCAGCAGCTCACGGAACAGGGGGAACACTGAAGCTTTCTTT.

This clonotype was counted only a few times. The rearrangement joins TRBV6-5 to TRBJ2-5, with a tentative D call TRBD2 (7 bases). V shed 2 bases and J shed 4 bases, with 11 bases lying between them. The CDR3 sequence is 14 residues long. Germline lookup yields CDR1 MNHEY and CDR2 SVGAGI. In nucleotides, the CDR3 is TGTGCCAGCAGTTACAGGGGGGGGGGAGAGACCCAGTACTTC. Translation gives CASSYRGGGETQYF.

The chain recombines TRBV24-1 with TRBJ2-3; D might be TRBD1 (5 bases). V lost 5 bases and J 2 bases, leaving 10 bases between the germline ends. This CDR3 contains 14 residues. Per the germline V gene, CDR1 is KGHDR and CDR2 is SFDVKD. This CDR3 is CATSGYRTTDTQYF. The CDR3 nucleotides are TGTGCCACCAGTGGTTACAGGACCACAGATACGCAGTATTTT.

There are a few counts of this clonotype. This sequence joins TRBV4-3 and TRBJ2-7, with TRBD2 matching over 9 bases. This CDR3 spans 15 amino acids. V lost 3 bases and J lost 4; bases outside the gene matches: 7. Germline V gene sequence: CDR1 LGHNA, CDR2 YSLEER. The CDR3 DNA reads TGCGCCAGCAGCCAGGCCTATAGCGGGGGATACGAGCAGTACTTC. Protein: CASSQAYSGGYEQYF.

This clonotype was recorded a few times. The chain recombines TRBV9 with TRBJ1-2; the D is unclear. CDR1 and CDR2 from the germline V gene are SGDLS and YYNGEE. The CDR3 sequence is 12 residues long. The V end lost 2 bases, the J end lost 7 bases, and 9 bases lay between the germline ends. The CDR3 DNA reads as TGTGCCAGCAGCGTGGTCAGAGGTGGCTACACCTTC. Residues: CASSVVRGGYTF.

This chain links TRBV24-1 with TRBJ2-3; D not resolved. This CDR3 has 14 residues. Germline assignment: CDR1 KGHDR and CDR2 SFDVKD. The V and J ends lost 2 bases and 2 bases respectively, with 7 bases between them. The CDR3 loop is CATSDSGATDTQYF. As DNA, the CDR3 is TGTGCCACCAGTGATTCAGGCGCCACAGATACGCAGTATTTT.